The entry that follows covers one T cell receptor (beta chain) sequence. Its specificity is not known. Patient tissue came from resections in Japan or China, 2014–2017. These data originate in a study of immune evolution from preneoplasia to lung adenocarcinoma. The table came from immunoSEQ multiplex PCR; TCRdb's copy has only in-frame clones and leaves some out. The sample has 6,000 or so clones; 70% to 80% are singletons. Findings and caveats of the study: Normal lung had the highest top T cell clone frequencies. Later-stage lesions appeared to have more T cells, more diversity, less clonality.

In germline, CDR1 is MDHEN, CDR2 SYDVKM. The CDR3 has 16 residues. V lost 5 bases, J lost 2 bases, and 7 bases stayed unmatched. This TCR was sampled from a person aged 55 to 79 with lung adenocarcinoma. The sample comprised FFPE adjacent normal lung tissue. The V and J genes are TRBV28 and TRBJ2-7; 12 bases match TRBD2. Here the CDR3 reads CASSTPLAGGAYEQYF. In DNA form, the CDR3 reads TGTGCCAGCAGTACCCCTCTAGCGGGGGGGGCCTACGAGCAGTACTTC. The full variable domain, its missing parts supplied by reference TRBV28 and TRBJ2-7, is DVKVTQSSRYLVKRTGEKVFLECVQDMDHENMFWYRQDPGLGLRLIYFSYDVKMKEKGDIPEGYSVSREKKERFSLILESASTNQTSMYLCASSTPLAGGAYEQYFGPGTRLTVT.